Presented here are 25 T cell receptor beta chains from one specimen sequenced in a study of cytomegalovirus exposure and HLA in healthy donors. Use of 60 Vbeta and 13 Jbeta primers characterized the PCR. Clones were sequenced by immunoSEQ multiplex PCR, and TCRdb holds only the in-frame ones, with some missing. The sample includes roughly 220,000 clones, roughly 80% of them seen just once. What was sequenced was PBMCs. Source of these receptors: a man aged 30 to 45 in good health and CMV-seronegative.

This clone appeared a few times. The gene calls are TRBV6-5 and TRBJ2-7; the D is unclear. Germline V gives CDR1 MNHEY, CDR2 SVGAGI. Trimming removed 2 bases from V and 3 bases from J, with 14 bases in between. The CDR3 runs to 15 residues. As DNA, the CDR3 is TGTGCCAGCAGTTACGGCAGTCTAGAAATCTACGAGCAGTACTTC. Amino acids: CASSYGSLEIYEQYF.

The chain has TRBV2 and TRBJ2-3; D perhaps matches TRBD1 (6 bases). Per the germline V gene, CDR1 is SNHLY and CDR2 is FYNNEI. V was cut by 4 bases and J by 2 bases, with 10 bases left in between. CDR3 length: 14 residues. DNA for the CDR3: TGTGCCAGCAGTGCAGGACAGAACACAGATACGCAGTATTTT. Residues: CASSAGQNTDTQYF.

V usage is TRBV27 and J usage is TRBJ1-2; 10 bases fit TRBD1. Germline lookup yields CDR1 MNHEY and CDR2 SMNVEV (reference sequence). V was pared by 4 bases and J by 4 bases, with 3 bases of the junction left unmatched. There are 14 residues in the CDR3. CDR3 region: CASSWTGGGYGYTF. The CDR3 nucleotides are TGTGCCAGCAGTTGGACAGGGGGGGGCTATGGCTACACCTTC.

The chain employs TRBV11-2 and TRBJ2-5; 10 nucleotides agree with TRBD2. V lost 1 base and J lost 8; bases outside the gene matches: 7. CDR3 size: 15 residues. Germline CDR1 SGHAT, CDR2 FQNNGV. The CDR3 region has the DNA TGTGCCAGCAGCTTAGTCGCTAGCGGGGGCATTACCCAGTACTTC. It codes for CASSLVASGGITQYF. Variable domain in full (rest from reference TRBV11-2 and TRBJ2-5): EAGVAQSPRYKIIEKRQSVAFWCNPISGHATLYWYQQILGQGPKLLIQFQNNGVVDDSQLPKDRFSAERLKGVDSTLKIQPAKLEDSAVYLCASSLVASGGITQYFGPGTRLLVL.

The chain carries TRBV19 and TRBJ2-5; 13 bases match TRBD2. The CDR3 sequence is 15 residues long. The germline gives CDR1 LNHDA, CDR2 SQIVND (reference sequence). The trim removed 3 bases at V and 5 bases at J, leaving 3 bases unmatched. As DNA, the CDR3 is TGTGCCAGTAGTATTGGACTAGCGGGGGTTGAGACCCAGTACTTC. It codes for CASSIGLAGVETQYF.

This clone turned up a few times. V usage is TRBV2 and J usage is TRBJ1-2; tentatively, D is TRBD1 (5 bases). This CDR3 is built from 17 residues. Germline CDR1 reads SNHLY; CDR2 reads FYNNEI. V gave up 2 bases and J gave up 0 bases, with 16 bases separating them. In DNA form, the CDR3 reads TGTGCCAGCAGTGAAAACCAGGGTTACAGGACTAACTATGGCTACACCTTC. The encoded protein is CASSENQGYRTNYGYTF.

The chain couples TRBV15 to TRBJ2-7, with D possibly being TRBD1 (6 bases). This CDR3 has 13 amino acids. Trimming removed 5 bases from V and 7 bases from J, with 15 bases in between. The germline CDR1 and CDR2 sequences are LNHNV and YYDKDF (reference sequence). This CDR3 reads CATSQRDTSEQYF. In DNA form, the CDR3 reads TGTGCCACCAGCCAGAGGGACACGTCTGAGCAGTACTTC.

This chain connects TRBV27 to TRBJ2-3; 9 nucleotides align to TRBD1. Trimming at V came to 4 bases and at J to 4 bases, leaving 3 bases not matched to a gene. The CDR3 covers 14 residues. Looked up from germline, CDR1 is MNHEY and CDR2 is SMNVEV (reference sequence). The CDR3 sequence is CASSSRTGADTQYF. CDR3 coding DNA: TGTGCCAGCAGTTCCCGGACAGGGGCAGATACGCAGTATTTT.

The rearrangement joins TRBV4-2 to TRBJ2-2, with TRBD2 identical over 10 bases. Germline V gives CDR1 LGHNA, CDR2 YNFKEQ. The CDR3 consists of 16 residues. Germline trimming cut 4 bases from V and 4 bases from J; bases unmatched to any gene: 6. This chain's CDR3 is CASSLSSGGTTGELFF. CDR3 in DNA: TGTGCCAGCAGCCTTTCTAGCGGGGGAACCACCGGGGAGCTGTTTTTT.

This chain links TRBV7-2 with TRBJ2-3; a weak D match, TRBD2 (5 bases). CDR1 SGHTA and CDR2 FQGNSA come from the germline V gene. Trimming took off 2 bases at V and 0 bases at J, with 12 bases between the two ends. The CDR3 spans 16 residues. The CDR3 DNA reads as TGTGCCAGCAGCTTAATGGTAGCGCTAAGCACAGATACGCAGTATTTT. Its translation is CASSLMVALSTDTQYF.

The table lists this clone with a count of one. The V call is TRBV29-1, the J call TRBJ2-1, with 7 bases aligning to TRBD2. CDR3 length: 11 residues. The germline CDR1 and CDR2 sequences are SQVTM and ANQGSEA. J gave up 9 bases and V 7 bases, and 6 bases lay outside the gene matches. The CDR3 sequence is CSGGLVGEQFF. The CDR3 DNA is TGCAGCGGAGGACTAGTGGGTGAGCAGTTCTTC.

This chain connects TRBV6-5 to TRBJ2-1, with a weak D call TRBD2 (7 bases). V was shortened by 0 bases and J by 3 bases, with 12 bases between the two germline ends. CDR3 length equals 16 residues. Per germline, CDR1 MNHEY and CDR2 SVGAGI. CDR3 in amino acids: CASSYSKGGYYNEQFF. Written as DNA, the CDR3 is TGTGCCAGCAGTTACTCGAAGGGGGGGTACTACAATGAGCAGTTCTTC.

The chain has TRBV6-6 and TRBJ1-1, with D perhaps TRBD1 (5 bases). The CDR3 is 15 amino acids. Trimming took off 4 bases at V and 1 base at J, with 13 bases between the two ends. Germline loops: CDR1 MNHNY, CDR2 SVGAGI (reference sequence). CDR3 sequence (DNA): TGTGCCAGCAGTTCCCAAGGGGCGGCGAACACTGAAGCTTTCTTT. Translation gives CASSSQGAANTEAFF.

V gene TRBV29-1 combines with J gene TRBJ2-1; tentative D call: TRBD1 (5 bases). V was trimmed by 2 bases and J by 0 bases, leaving 11 bases between them. The CDR3 loop spans 15 amino acids. Looked up from germline, CDR1 is SQVTM and CDR2 is ANQGSEA. In DNA, the CDR3 is TGCAGCGTTGAAACAGGCCCTTCCTCCTACAATGAGCAGTTCTTC. This sequence encodes CSVETGPSSYNEQFF.

The gene calls are TRBV6-1 and TRBJ2-7, with 9 positions matching TRBD1. Germline CDR1 and CDR2: MNHNS and SASEGT. This CDR3 spans 13 amino acids. J gave up 5 bases and V 6 bases, and 5 bases lay outside the gene matches. The CDR3 reads CASRDRGVDEQYF. CDR3 in DNA: TGTGCCAGCAGGGACAGGGGCGTCGACGAGCAGTACTTC.

This chain links TRBV5-1 with TRBJ2-2; 10 bases line up with TRBD2. The CDR3 covers 16 residues. CDR1 is SGHRS and CDR2 is YFSETQ in the germline V gene. Trimming at V came to 2 bases and at J to 3 bases, leaving 4 bases not matched to a gene. The CDR3 reads CASSFSGGMYTGELFF. The CDR3 DNA is TGCGCCAGCAGCTTTAGCGGGGGGATGTACACCGGGGAGCTGTTTTTT.

This chain connects TRBV28 to TRBJ2-7; the D is unclear. The V gene lost 5 bases and the J gene lost 2 bases, with 7 bases spanning the gap. The germline CDR1 and CDR2 sequences are MDHEN and SYDVKM. The CDR3 is made up of 12 amino acids. The CDR3 protein is CASSRLPYEQYF. CDR3 nucleotide sequence: TGTGCCAGCAGTAGACTCCCCTACGAGCAGTACTTC.

This clone was detected a few times. The V gene is TRBV2, the J gene TRBJ2-1; D ambiguous. This CDR3 has 11 amino acids. V lost 7 bases and J lost 8, with 9 bases in between. CDR1 and CDR2 from the germline V gene are SNHLY and FYNNEI. The CDR3 sequence: CASKRLDEQFF. For the CDR3, the DNA is TGTGCCAGCAAGAGGCTAGATGAGCAGTTCTTC.

The chain is built from TRBV6-4 and TRBJ2-3, with 9 bases lining up with TRBD2. The CDR3 totals 15 residues. Germline values: CDR1 MRHNA, CDR2 SNTAGT. V was clipped by 6 bases and J by 2 bases; unmatched bases: 6. CDR3 region: CASRIAGASTDTQYF. DNA of the CDR3: TGTGCCAGCAGAATAGCGGGGGCCTCCACAGATACGCAGTATTTT.

This chain links TRBV2 with TRBJ2-5, with TRBD1 identical over 9 bases. J was trimmed by 1 base and V by 1 base; bases with no gene match: 4. The CDR3 totals 16 residues. Germline CDR1 reads SNHLY; CDR2 reads FYNNEI. The CDR3 coding sequence is TGTGCCAGCAGTGAAGTGTCGGGACAGGGCCAAGAGACCCAGTACTTC. Translated: CASSEVSGQGQETQYF.

This clone was seen a handful of times. The same CDR3 is also encoded by other DNA sequences in this sample. The chain has TRBV27 and TRBJ2-7; a possible D gene is TRBD2 (5 bases). This CDR3 region has 11 residues. Germline loops: CDR1 MNHEY, CDR2 SMNVEV (reference sequence). V was clipped by 8 bases and J by 1 base, with 6 bases between them. The CDR3 reads CASGGSYEQYF. Here the CDR3 DNA reads TGTGCCAGCGGCGGGTCCTACGAGCAGTACTTC.

This clone was seen a single time. V and J are TRBV4-3 and TRBJ2-2; D perhaps matches TRBD1 (5 bases). V lost 1 base to trimming and J lost 5 bases, with 14 bases between them. Per the germline V gene, CDR1 is LGHNA and CDR2 is YSLEER. The CDR3 totals 16 residues. The CDR3 coding sequence is TGCGCCAGCAGCCAAGTCGCGGTAGCAGGGACCGGGGAGCTGTTTTTT. Translating it yields CASSQVAVAGTGELFF.

The chain carries TRBV4-3 and TRBJ2-3, with TRBD2 matching 12 bases. The CDR3 spans 17 residues. Germline CDR1 and CDR2: LGHNA and YSLEER. V lost 1 base, J lost 6 bases, and 8 bases stayed unmatched. The CDR3 coding sequence is TGCGCCAGCAGCCAAGTTGGAGGGCTAGCGGGGGGGGATACGCAGTATTTT. This codes for CASSQVGGLAGGDTQYF.

As for this clone: In the same sample, other DNA sequences code for this CDR3. This chain connects TRBV6-4 to TRBJ1-6; no clear D gene. Trimming removed 0 bases at V and 7 bases at J, with 4 bases between. This CDR3 is built from 13 residues. Germline V lookup: CDR1 MRHNA, CDR2 SNTAGT. CDR3 sequence reads: CASSDSPNSPLHF. The CDR3 region has the DNA TGTGCCAGCAGTGACTCCCCGAATTCACCCCTCCACTTT.

This clone came up once. The rearrangement links TRBV4-1 to TRBJ1-2, with a possible D match to TRBD1 (5 bases). Germline-derived CDR1 and CDR2 are MGHRA and YSYEKL. The CDR3 has 16 amino acids. The V gene lost 1 base and the J gene lost 4 bases, with 16 bases spanning the gap. CDR3 residues: CASSQGPGQGAYGYTF. The CDR3 DNA follows: TGCGCCAGCAGCCAAGGGCCTGGGCAGGGTGCCTATGGCTACACCTTC.